This TCR beta chain emerged from a study of T cells in Graves' hyperthyroidism and ophthalmopathy. A single count supports this clonotype. Its target is unknown. This may arise from a read error, as a much more abundant clone is one base away. V gave up 6 bases and J gave up 0 bases, with 17 bases separating them. The CDR3 sequence is 16 residues long. Germline lookup yields CDR1 SGHTA and CDR2 FQGNSA. Template material for amplifying TCR beta CDR3 regions consisted of RNA transcripts. The study used the HTBI primer set for a first-round RT-PCR of the TCR CDR3. TCRdb recomputed calls from the multiplex PCR reads with MiXCR, one row per CDR3 protein. The table shows 450,000 to 700,000 distinct CDR3 sequences, with around 45% occurring only once. Absent ophthalmopathy progression within 18 months defined stable Graves' hyperthyroidism. Among the patients, aged 18 to 65, hyperthyroidism was newly diagnosed and had lasted under 2 months.

Study-level findings and limits: In simple terms, a model built on 13 V-J features told ophthalmopathy apart from stable hyperthyroidism.

This TCR came from a woman aged 18-29 years with Graves' hyperthyroidism. This sequence joins TRBV7-2 and TRBJ1-1; TRBD1 might be the D (6 bases). Sequenced material: peripheral blood or thyroid tissue (not recorded which). CDR3 bases: TGTGCCAGCAGACCCTGCGAGGGGGGTATGAACACTGAAGCTTTCTTT. Translation: CASRPCEGGMNTEAFF.